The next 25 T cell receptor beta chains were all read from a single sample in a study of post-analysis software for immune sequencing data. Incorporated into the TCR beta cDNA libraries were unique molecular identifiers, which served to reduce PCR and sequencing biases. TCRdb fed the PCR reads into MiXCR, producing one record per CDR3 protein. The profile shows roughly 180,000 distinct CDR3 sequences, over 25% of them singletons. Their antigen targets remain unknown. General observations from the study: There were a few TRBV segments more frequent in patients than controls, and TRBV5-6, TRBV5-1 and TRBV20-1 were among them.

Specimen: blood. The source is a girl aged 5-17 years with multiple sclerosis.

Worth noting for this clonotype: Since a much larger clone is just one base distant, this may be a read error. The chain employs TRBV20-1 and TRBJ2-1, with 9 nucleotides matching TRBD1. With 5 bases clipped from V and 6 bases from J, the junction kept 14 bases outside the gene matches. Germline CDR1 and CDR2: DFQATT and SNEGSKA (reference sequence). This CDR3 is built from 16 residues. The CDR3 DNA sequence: TGCAGTGCTGTGGGACAGGGAGGGGTACCTAGCAATGAGCAGTTCTTC. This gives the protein CSAVGQGGVPSNEQFF.

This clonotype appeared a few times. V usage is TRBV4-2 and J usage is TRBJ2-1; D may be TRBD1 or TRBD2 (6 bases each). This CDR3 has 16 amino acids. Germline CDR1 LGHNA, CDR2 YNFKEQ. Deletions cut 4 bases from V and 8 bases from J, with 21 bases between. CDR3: CASSPIGGGELDEQFF. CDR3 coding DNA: TGTGCCAGCAGCCCTATAGGGGGAGGAGAGCTCGATGAGCAGTTCTTC.

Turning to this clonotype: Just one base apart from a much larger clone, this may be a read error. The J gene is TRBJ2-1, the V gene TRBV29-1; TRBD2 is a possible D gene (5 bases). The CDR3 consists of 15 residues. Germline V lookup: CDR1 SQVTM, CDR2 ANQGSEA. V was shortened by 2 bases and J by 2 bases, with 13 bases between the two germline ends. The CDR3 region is CSVELVAGPYNEQFF. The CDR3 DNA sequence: TGCAGCGTTGAATTGGTGGCGGGCCCCTACAATGAGCAGTTCTTC.

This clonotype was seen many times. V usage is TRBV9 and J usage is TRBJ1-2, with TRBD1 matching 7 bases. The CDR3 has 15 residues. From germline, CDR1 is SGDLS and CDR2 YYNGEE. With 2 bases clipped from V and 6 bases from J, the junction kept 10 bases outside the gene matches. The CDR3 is CASSVGDSRFDGYTF. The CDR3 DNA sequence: TGTGCCAGCAGCGTGGGGGACAGTCGATTTGATGGCTACACCTTC.

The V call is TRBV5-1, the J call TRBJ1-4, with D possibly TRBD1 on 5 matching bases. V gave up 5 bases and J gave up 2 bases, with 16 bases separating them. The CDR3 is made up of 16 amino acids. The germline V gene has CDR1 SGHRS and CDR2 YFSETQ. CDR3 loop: CASRKWGIVTNEKLFF. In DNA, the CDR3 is TGCGCCAGCAGAAAATGGGGGATTGTGACTAATGAAAAACTGTTTTTT.

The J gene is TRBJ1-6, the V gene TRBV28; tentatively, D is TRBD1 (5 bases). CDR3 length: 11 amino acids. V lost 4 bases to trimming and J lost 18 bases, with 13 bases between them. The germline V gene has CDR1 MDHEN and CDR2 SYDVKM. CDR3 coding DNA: TGTGCCAGCAGTTATAAGTTGGGGCCCCACTTT. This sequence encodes CASSYKLGPHF.

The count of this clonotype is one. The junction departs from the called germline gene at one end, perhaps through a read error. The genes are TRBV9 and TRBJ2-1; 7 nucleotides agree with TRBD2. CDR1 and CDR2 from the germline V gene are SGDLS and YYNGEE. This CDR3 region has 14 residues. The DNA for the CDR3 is TGTGCCAGCAGCGAGGGAAGCGGGGCGCGTGAGCGGTTCTTC. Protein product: CASSEGSGARERFF.

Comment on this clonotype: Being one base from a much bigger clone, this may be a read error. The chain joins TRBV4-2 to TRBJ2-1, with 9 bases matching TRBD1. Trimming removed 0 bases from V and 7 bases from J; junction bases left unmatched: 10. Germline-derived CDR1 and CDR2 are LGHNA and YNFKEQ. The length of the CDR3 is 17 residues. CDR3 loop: CASSQDPGQGTRNEQFF. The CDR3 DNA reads TGTGCCAGCAGCCAAGATCCCGGACAGGGGACGAGGAATGAGCAGTTCTTC.

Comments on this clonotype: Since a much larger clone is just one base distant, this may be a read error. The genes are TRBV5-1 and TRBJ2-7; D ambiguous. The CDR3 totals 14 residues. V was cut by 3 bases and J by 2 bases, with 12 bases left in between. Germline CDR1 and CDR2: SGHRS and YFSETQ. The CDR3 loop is CASSWEASTYEQYF. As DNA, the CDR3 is TGCGCCAGCAGCTGGGAAGCCAGCACCTACGAGCAGTACTTC.

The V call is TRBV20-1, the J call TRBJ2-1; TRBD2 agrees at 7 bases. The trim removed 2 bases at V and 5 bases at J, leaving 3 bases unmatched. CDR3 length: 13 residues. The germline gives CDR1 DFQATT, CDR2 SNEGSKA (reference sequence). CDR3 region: CSARSAGDNEQFF. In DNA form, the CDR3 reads TGCAGTGCTAGATCGGCGGGGGACAATGAGCAGTTCTTC.

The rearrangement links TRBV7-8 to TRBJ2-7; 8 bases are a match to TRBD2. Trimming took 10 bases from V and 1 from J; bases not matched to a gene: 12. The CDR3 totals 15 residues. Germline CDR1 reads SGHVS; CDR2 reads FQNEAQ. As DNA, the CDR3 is TGTGCCAACAGTCAACTAGCGGCTAATTCCTACGAGCAGTACTTC. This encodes CANSQLAANSYEQYF. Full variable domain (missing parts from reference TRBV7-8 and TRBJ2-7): GAGVSQSPRYKVAKRGQDVALRCDPISGHVSLFWYQQALGQGPEFLTYFQNEAQLDKSGLPSDRFFAERPEGSVSTLKIQRTQQEDSAVYLCANSQLAANSYEQYFGPGTRLTVT.

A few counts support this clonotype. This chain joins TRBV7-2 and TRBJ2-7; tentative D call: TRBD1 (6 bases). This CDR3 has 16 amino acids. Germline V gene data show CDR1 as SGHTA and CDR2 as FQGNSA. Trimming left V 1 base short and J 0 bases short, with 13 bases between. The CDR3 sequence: CASSLGTADTSYEQYF. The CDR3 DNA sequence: TGTGCCAGCAGCTTAGGGACAGCCGATACCTCCTACGAGCAGTACTTC. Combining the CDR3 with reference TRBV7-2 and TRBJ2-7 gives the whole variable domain GAGVSQSPSNKVTEKGKDVELRCDPISGHTALYWYRQSLGQGLEFLIYFQGNSAPDKSGLPSDRFSAERTGGSVSTLTIQRTQQEDSAVYLCASSLGTADTSYEQYFGPGTRLTVT.

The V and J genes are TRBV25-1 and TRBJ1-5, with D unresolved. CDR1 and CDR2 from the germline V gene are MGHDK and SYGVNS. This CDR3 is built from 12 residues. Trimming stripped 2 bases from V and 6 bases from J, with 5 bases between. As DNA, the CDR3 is TGTGCCAGCAGTGAAATGGGTCAGCCCCAGCATTTT. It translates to CASSEMGQPQHF.

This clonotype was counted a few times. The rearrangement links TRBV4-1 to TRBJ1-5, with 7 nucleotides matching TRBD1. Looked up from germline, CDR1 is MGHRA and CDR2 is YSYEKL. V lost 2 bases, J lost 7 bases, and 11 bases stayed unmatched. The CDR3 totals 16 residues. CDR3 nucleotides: TGCGCCAGCAGCCAAAAGGGGCCAGGGGGTGGCCAGCCCCAGCATTTT. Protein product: CASSQKGPGGGQPQHF.

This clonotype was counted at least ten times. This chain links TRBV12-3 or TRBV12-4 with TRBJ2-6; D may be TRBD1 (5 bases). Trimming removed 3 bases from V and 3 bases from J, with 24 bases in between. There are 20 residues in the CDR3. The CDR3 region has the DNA TGTGCCAGCAGTTTCCGGGCAGGGCGCCCTGCTGGGGATGGGGCCAACGTCCTGACTTTC. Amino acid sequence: CASSFRAGRPAGDGANVLTF.

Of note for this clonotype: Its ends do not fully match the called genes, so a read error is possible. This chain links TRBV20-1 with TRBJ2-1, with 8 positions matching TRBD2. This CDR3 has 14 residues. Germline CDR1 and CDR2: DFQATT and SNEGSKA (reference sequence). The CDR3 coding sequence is TGCAGTGCTAGGAGGGGACTAGAGTACAATGAGCGGTTCTTC. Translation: CSARRGLEYNERFF.

As DNA, the CDR3 is TGCGCCAGCAGCTCTATCTCCGGGGCAGCGAACACTGAAGCTTTCTTT. Protein: CASSSISGAANTEAFF. The chain joins TRBV5-1 to TRBJ1-1; perhaps TRBD1 as D (5 bases). Germline-derived CDR1 and CDR2 are SGHRS and YFSETQ. This CDR3 is 16 amino acids long. Trimming stripped 3 bases from V and 1 base from J, with 16 bases between.

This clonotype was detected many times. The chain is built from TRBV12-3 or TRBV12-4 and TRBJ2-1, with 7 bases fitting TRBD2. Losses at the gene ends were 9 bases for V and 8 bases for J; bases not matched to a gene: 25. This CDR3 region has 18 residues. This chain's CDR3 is CASAPLGGRLCCEDEQFF. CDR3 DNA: TGTGCCAGTGCCCCTTTGGGCGGGAGATTGTGCTGTGAGGATGAGCAGTTCTTC.

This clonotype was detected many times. As DNA, the CDR3 is TGCAGTGGACAGGGGGGGAATGAGCAGTTCTTC. Translation: CSGQGGNEQFF. V is TRBV20-1 and J is TRBJ2-1; the match to TRBD1 covers 9 bases. Per the germline V gene, CDR1 is DFQATT and CDR2 is SNEGSKA (reference sequence). The V and J ends lost 7 bases and 7 bases, in that order; junction bases with no gene match: 2. The CDR3 has 11 amino acids.

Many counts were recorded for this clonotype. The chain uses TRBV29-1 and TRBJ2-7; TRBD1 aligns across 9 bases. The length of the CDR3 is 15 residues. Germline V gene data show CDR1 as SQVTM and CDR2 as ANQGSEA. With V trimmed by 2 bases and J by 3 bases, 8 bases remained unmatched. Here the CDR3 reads CSVESTRTGDYEQYF. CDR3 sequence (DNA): TGCAGCGTTGAATCCACCCGGACAGGGGACTACGAGCAGTACTTC.

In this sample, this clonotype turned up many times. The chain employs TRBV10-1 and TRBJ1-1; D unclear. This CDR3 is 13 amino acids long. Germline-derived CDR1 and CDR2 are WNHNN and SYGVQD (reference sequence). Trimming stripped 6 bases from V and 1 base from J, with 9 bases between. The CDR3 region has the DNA TGCGCCAGCAGGTCCGGAGCGAACACTGAAGCTTTCTTT. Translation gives CASRSGANTEAFF.

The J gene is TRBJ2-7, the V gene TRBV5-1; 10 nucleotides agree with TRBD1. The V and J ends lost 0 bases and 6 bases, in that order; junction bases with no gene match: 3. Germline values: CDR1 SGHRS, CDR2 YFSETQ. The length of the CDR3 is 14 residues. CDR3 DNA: TGCGCCAGCAGCTTGGGGGGGACAGGGGTCGAGCAGTACTTC. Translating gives CASSLGGTGVEQYF. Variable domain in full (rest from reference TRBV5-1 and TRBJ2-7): KAGVTQTPRYLIKTRGQQVTLSCSPISGHRSVSWYQQTPGQGLQFLFEYFSETQRNKGNFPGRFSGRQFSNSRSEMNVSTLELGDSALYLCASSLGGTGVEQYFGPGTRLTVT.

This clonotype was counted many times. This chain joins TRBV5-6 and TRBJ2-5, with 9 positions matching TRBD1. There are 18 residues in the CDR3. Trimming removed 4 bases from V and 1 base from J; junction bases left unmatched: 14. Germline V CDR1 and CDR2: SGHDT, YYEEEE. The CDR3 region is CASSLGTGKWLTQETQYF. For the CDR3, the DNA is TGTGCCAGCAGCCTCGGGACAGGGAAATGGTTGACCCAAGAGACCCAGTACTTC. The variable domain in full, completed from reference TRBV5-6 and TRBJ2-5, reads DAGVTQSPTHLIKTRGQQVTLRCSPKSGHDTVSWYQQALGQGPQFIFQYYEEEERQRGNFPDRFSGHQFPNYSSELNVNALLLGDSALYLCASSLGTGKWLTQETQYFGPGTRLLVL.

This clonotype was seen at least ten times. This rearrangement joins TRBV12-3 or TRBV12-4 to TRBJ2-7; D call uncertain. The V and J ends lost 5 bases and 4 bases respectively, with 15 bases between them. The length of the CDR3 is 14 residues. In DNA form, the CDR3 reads TGTGCCAGCAGTCCACCCGATAAACGGTACGAGCAGTACTTC. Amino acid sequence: CASSPPDKRYEQYF.

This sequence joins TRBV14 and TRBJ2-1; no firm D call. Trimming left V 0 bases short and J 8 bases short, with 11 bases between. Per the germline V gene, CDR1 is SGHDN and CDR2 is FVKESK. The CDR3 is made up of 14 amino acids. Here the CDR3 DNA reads TGTGCCAGCAGCCAAGAGATTGTGGACGATGAGCAGTTCTTC. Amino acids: CASSQEIVDDEQFF.